This section outlines one T cell receptor beta chain sequence together with its context. Its antigen is unknown. One base away there is no much larger clone; base qualities are not given. The germline ends are 18 bases apart after V is trimmed by 9 bases and J by 6 bases. The germline V gene encodes CDR1 SNHLY and CDR2 FYNNEI. From its cysteine to its phenylalanine, the CDR3 spans 14 amino acids. Just CDR3 DNA is preserved here, 42 bases in frame from base 1. This sample is drawn from a study of T cell responses to AZD1222 COVID-19 vaccine (dated by TCRdb to the early 2020s). For the study in its entirety: Because spike-specific TCR depth and breadth did not differ between the two schedules, AZD1222 recipients who got a second dose at roughly 4 weeks were pooled with those who got a second dose at roughly 12 weeks. A total of about 230 trial participants underwent TCR sequencing, of whom about 210 received two doses of AZD1222 and roughly 25 received two doses of the MenACWY control vaccine. Trial participants were enrolled into age subgroups of 18-55, 56-69 and 70-plus years, which contained around 140, 26 and 57 TCR-sequenced participants, respectively.

Findings and caveats that apply to the study as a whole: The whole spike protein was spanned by vaccine-associated CD4 TCRs, and dominant responses were seen in regions 160-218 and 743-854. The 56-69-year group was small, and its depth increase did not reach significance, likely because of low power. Only five to seven AZD1222 recipients were SARS-CoV-2 seropositive at baseline, limiting conclusions about previously exposed vaccinees. Epitopes outside the regions mutated in the B.1.351 and B.1.1.7 variants were reportedly recognized by nearly half of the unique spike-specific TCRs. Because no day 14 peak-response samples were available, repertoires were characterized only after the peak T cell response. After two AZD1222 doses, both the breadth and the depth of spike-specific TCRs were significantly higher than at day 0 and than in MenACWY recipients. Participants were mostly white British, with more females than males. The authors suggested clonal diversity may have been underestimated.

The CDR3 regions of human TCRbeta chains were analyzed by immunosequencing. As for the original processing: TCRs in the repertoires were matched against a reference library of SARS-CoV-2-specific TCRs that had been generated with the MIRA antigen-specificity platform. Breadth meant the fraction of unique TCRs that were SARS-CoV-2-associated, whereas depth meant the fraction of total T cells that were SARS-CoV-2-associated. Each spike-specific TCR was assigned to its reactive spike region and to a CD4 or CD8 class using the MIRA data. Log10-transformed breadth and depth values were compared by one-way ANOVA with Sidak's multiple comparisons tests. TCRdb limited this immuneACCESS table to in-frame rearrangements with V and J called. A share of clones is missing; checked studies link under half to unresolved V genes, and the rest is unexplained. D and trimming were read from the DNA, whereas the V and J calls and clone size are those reported in that table. This sample is represented by roughly 140,000 clones; approximately 90% of them were singletons. Of the sample, over 13% falls within the top ten clones.

The intended sense of this specimen's time point label: baseline before first vaccination. Vaccinee samples were obtained from the UK trials COV001 and COV002, which included a single-blind randomized controlled phase 2/3 trial of AZD1222 (ChAdOx1 nCoV-19) in healthy adults. Trial participant PBMC samples were collected at day 0 and day 28 after the second dose for TCRbeta chain sequencing. The sample here was peripheral blood, taken on day 0 of AZD1222 vaccination. This clonotype originated in an adult in good health. The chain was built from TRBV2 and TRBJ2-1; the D gene cannot be resolved reliably. The DNA is as follows: TGTGCCAGTCGATTACTACTAAACTCCAATGAGCAGTTCTTC. This sequence encodes CASRLLLNSNEQFF.